These T cell receptor beta chains were read from a single sample in a study of blood T cell repertoires in COVID-19. The method was immunoSEQ multiplex PCR; TCRdb's version includes in-frame clones alone and lacks a portion of them. The sample has 300,000 to 350,000 clones; more than 70% are singletons. The sample comprised PBMCs or T cells enriched from blood (not recorded which). These receptors came from a woman aged 25 to 39 who had been exposed to COVID-19. Each CDR3 is given with its conserved first and last residue. The D gene is left open where the match is weak. A row's size may be missing; if present it is once, few, many or a size class.

v_call	clone_size	j_call	d_call	cdr3_aa	cdr3_nt
TRBV2	-	TRBJ2-4	-	CASSEVLYKNIQYF	TGTGCCAGCAGTGAGGTACTCTACAAAAACATTCAGTACTTC
TRBV6-5	-	TRBJ1-3	-	CASSQGSSGNTIYF	TGTGCCAGCAGCCAGGGTTCCTCTGGAAACACCATATATTTT
TRBV12-5	-	TRBJ2-1	-	CASGSIGGLNEQFF	TGTGCTAGTGGTTCCATAGGGGGTTTGAATGAGCAGTTCTTC
TRBV7-8	-	TRBJ2-7	-	CASSPPSHGGYEQYF	TGTGCCAGCAGCCCCCCCTCACACGGCGGCTACGAGCAGTACTTC
TRBV3-1/TRBV3-2	few	TRBJ2-1	TRBD2	CASSNLLAGNEQFF	TGTGCCAGCAGCAACCTTCTAGCGGGCAATGAGCAGTTCTTC
TRBV6-5	once	TRBJ1-2	-	CASFRDYYGYTF	TGTGCCAGCTTCAGGGATTACTATGGCTACACCTTC
TRBV27	-	TRBJ1-5	-	CASSSRQGGNQPQHF	TGTGCCAGCAGTTCGAGGCAGGGCGGCAATCAGCCCCAGCATTTT
TRBV7-7	-	TRBJ2-1	TRBD2	CASSLGLAGEYNEQFF	TGTGCCAGCAGCTTAGGTCTAGCGGGAGAATACAATGAGCAGTTCTTC
TRBV7-9	-	TRBJ1-2	TRBD1	CASSPPDRGSYGYTF	TGTGCCAGCAGTCCCCCGGACAGGGGGAGCTATGGCTACACCTTC
TRBV28	-	TRBJ1-1	TRBD1	CASSLSVRDRGRNEAFF	TGTGCCAGCAGTTTATCGGTAAGGGACAGGGGGCGAAATGAAGCTTTCTTT
TRBV7-6	-	TRBJ1-5	TRBD1	CASSPLSTPNNRGGAQHF	TGTGCCAGCAGCCCACTTAGCACCCCCAACAACAGGGGGGGAGCCCAGCATTTT
TRBV28	-	TRBJ1-2	-	CASSSPRSSLYGYTF	TGTGCCAGCAGTTCACCTAGGTCCAGCCTCTATGGCTACACCTTC
TRBV18	few	TRBJ2-5	-	CASSPNSVVQETQYF	TGTGCCAGCTCACCAAATTCCGTCGTACAAGAGACCCAGTACTTC
TRBV18	-	TRBJ2-5	TRBD2	CASSPGAGVSRQETQYF	TGTGCCAGCTCACCAGGAGCGGGAGTCTCCCGTCAAGAGACCCAGTACTTC
TRBV13	-	TRBJ1-2	-	CASSSSLTVPWTF	TGTGCCAGCAGCTCTTCTTTGACAGTACCGTGGACCTTC
TRBV7-9	-	TRBJ1-4	-	CASSLGQAFNEKLFF	TGTGCCAGCAGCTTAGGACAGGCATTTAATGAAAAACTGTTTTTT
TRBV6-2/TRBV6-3	-	TRBJ1-1	-	CASSYLPNTEAFF	TGTGCCAGCAGTTACCTTCCGAACACTGAAGCTTTCTTT
TRBV10-3	-	TRBJ1-5	-	CAISEGGGPSNQPQHF	TGTGCCATCAGTGAAGGCGGGGGCCCCAGCAATCAGCCCCAGCATTTT